Below, one T cell receptor (beta chain) is given with its context. The target antigen is unknown. The data derive from a study of beta chain features in type 1 diabetes. Whole-study context: Healthy donors resembled patients in age, gender and cell yields. Researchers looked at about 110 million sorted cells across all samples.

The study reverse transcribed the entire isolated RNA, so it sequenced expressed TCRB transcripts. TCRdb's table, derived via immunoSEQ multiplex PCR, lists solely in-frame clones and lacks some. Counted here are roughly 380,000 clones, 15% to 20% occurring once; the ten biggest clones make up 0.035% to 0.05%. Study conclusions and caveats: VDJ junctions sequenced from type 1 diabetes patients showed fewer insertions and more deletions. These data did not resolve whether HLA type affects TCRB rearrangement.

The CDR3 length is 14 residues. CDR1 and CDR2 (germline): KGHSH, LQKENI. Trimming pared 2 bases from V and 6 bases from J, leaving 14 bases between. Material for sequencing was naive CD4+ T cells from blood. The chain joins TRBV18 to TRBJ2-7, with D unclear. This TCR was recovered from a woman between 18 and 29 years old in good health. The CDR3 bases are TGTGCCAGCTCACCAACAGCCGAATCCATCGAGCAGTACTTC. It specifies CASSPTAESIEQYF.